Described below is a single T cell receptor (beta chain) sequence and its context. Antigen unknown. The PCR made use of 60 Vbeta and 13 Jbeta primers. Measured with immunoSEQ multiplex PCR; TCRdb has only the in-frame clones, and not every one. This repertoire includes roughly 100,000 clones. Germline V gene data show CDR1 as SNHLY and CDR2 as FYNNEI. Trimming took 7 bases from V and 3 from J, leaving 12 bases between them. This CDR3 has 13 amino acids. These donors, healthy bone marrow donors, were studied. The data stem from a study of cytomegalovirus exposure and HLA in healthy donors. Study results and caveats: There were some V segments, including TRBV6-2 and TRBV6-3, excluded as indistinguishable.

The chain combines TRBV2 with TRBJ1-1, with a tentative D call TRBD1 (5 bases). Sequencing input: PBMCs. The receptor was derived from a man aged 45 to 65 in good health and CMV-seronegative. The CDR3 coding sequence is TGTGCCAGCACTGGGGGGTGGCACACTGAAGCTTTCTTT. Translated, it gives CASTGGWHTEAFF. Combining the CDR3 with reference TRBV2 and TRBJ1-1 gives the whole variable domain EPEVTQTPSHQVTQMGQEVILRCVPISNHLYFYWYRQILGQKVEFLVSFYNNEISEKSEIFDDQFSVERPDGSNFTLKIRSTKLEDSAMYFCASTGGWHTEAFFGQGTRLTVV.